This is a list of T cell receptor beta chains from one sample in a study of control samples from healthy donors and cancer patients. Generated by immunoSEQ multiplex PCR, the TCRdb table keeps only in-frame clones and is missing some. The table includes over 150,000 clones, under 96% detected once. The sequenced material came from blood. Receptor source: a woman under 40 in good health. Each CDR3 is given without its conserved first and last residue. The order of the fields is V gene, CDR3 length, CDR3 protein.

V: TRBV5-3; length: 12; CDR3: ARSFRQGGYGYT
V: TRBV27; length: 13; CDR3: ASSPTVQSNQPQH
V: TRBV11-1; length: 11; CDR3: ASSFSHSYEQY
V: TRBV5-1; length: 12; CDR3: ASSSWTGGTEAF
V: TRBV16; length: 14; CDR3: ASRPAGNLAKNIQY
V: TRBV5-4; length: 13; CDR3: ASSLRGSGANVLT
V: TRBV5-1; length: 12; CDR3: ASSSGQSTDTQY
V: TRBV23-1; length: 13; CDR3: ASSQYDNGNQPQH
V: TRBV6-5; length: 12; CDR3: ASTQGRGADGYT
V: TRBV23-1; length: 17; CDR3: ASSQSGTSGSCPTSEQF
V: TRBV10-2; length: 14; CDR3: ASSERDRSGANVLT
V: TRBV5-1; length: 13; CDR3: ASSPGLAGGREQF
V: TRBV7-8; length: 13; CDR3: ASSLNDRYNQPQH
V: TRBV4-1; length: 13; CDR3: ASSLAGTSKETQY
V: TRBV7-9; length: 14; CDR3: ASSPPVAGVGETQY
V: TRBV28; length: 14; CDR3: ASTAPSGVSSYEQY
V: TRBV2; length: 12; CDR3: ASIVTGAYYGYT
V: TRBV6-5; length: 11; CDR3: ASLLNGDTEAF
V: TRBV5-6; length: 9; CDR3: ASSLYNEQF
V: TRBV5-4; length: 13; CDR3: ASSLRDQSSGELF
V: TRBV5-6; length: 10; CDR3: ASSWGDTEAF
V: TRBV6-2/TRBV6-3; length: 11; CDR3: ASSPDAVNTIY
V: TRBV28; length: 12; CDR3: ASGGTRWGNTIY
V: TRBV28; length: 12; CDR3: ASRTGTRGETQY
V: TRBV28; length: 11; CDR3: ASGTGAGNIQY
V: TRBV28; length: 11; CDR3: ASRGTGSTEAF